Following are 4 T cell receptor beta chains from one sample sequenced in a study of blood T cell repertoires in COVID-19. TCRdb's copy holds only in-frame clones and misses some; the assay was immunoSEQ multiplex PCR. Of under 250,000 clones listed, around four fifths were seen once; the top ten hold roughly 2.7%. Sequenced input: peripheral blood. The receptors come from an older woman with active or convalescent COVID-19.

The rearrangement links TRBV6-6 to TRBJ2-3, with D possibly TRBD2 on 7 matching bases. The CDR3 runs to 15 residues. Trimming removed 2 bases from V and 3 bases from J, with 12 bases in between. CDR1 MNHNY and CDR2 SVGAGI come from the germline V gene (reference sequence). The CDR3 sequence is CASSYGGGLTDTQYF. The DNA for the CDR3 is TGTGCCAGCAGTTACGGGGGGGGCCTGACAGATACGCAGTATTTT.

The genes are TRBV11-1 and TRBJ2-1; weak D call: TRBD1 (6 bases). This CDR3 has 15 residues. CDR1 and CDR2 from the germline V gene are SGHAT and FQDESV (reference sequence). V lost 5 bases to trimming and J lost 8 bases, with 19 bases between them. The CDR3 protein is CASSLGIRGSYEQFF. The DNA for the CDR3 is TGTGCCAGCAGCCTGGGGATTAGGGGGAGCTATGAGCAGTTCTTC. Based on the CDR3 plus reference TRBV11-1 and TRBJ2-1, the full variable domain is EAEVAQSPRYKITEKSQAVAFWCDPISGHATLYWYRQILGQGPELLVQFQDESVVDDSQLPKDRFSAERLKGVDSTLKIQPAELGDSAMYLCASSLGIRGSYEQFFGPGTRLTVL.

This clone was counted only a few times. This chain uses TRBV27 with TRBJ1-4, with no clear D. This CDR3 comprises 13 residues. Germline V gene data show CDR1 as MNHEY and CDR2 as SMNVEV (reference sequence). V was shortened by 4 bases and J by 0 bases, with 3 bases between the two germline ends. As DNA, the CDR3 is TGTGCCAGCAGTTCTGCAACTAATGAAAAACTGTTTTTT. This codes for CASSSATNEKLFF.

The chain recombines TRBV24-1 with TRBJ1-2; the match to TRBD1 covers 8 bases. Germline-derived CDR1 and CDR2 are KGHDR and SFDVKD. The CDR3 covers 15 residues. V lost 0 bases and J lost 8; bases outside the gene matches: 7. CDR3 coding DNA: TGTGCCACCAGTGATTTGGACAGGGGCCCGCGGGGCTACACCTTC. Its translation: CATSDLDRGPRGYTF.